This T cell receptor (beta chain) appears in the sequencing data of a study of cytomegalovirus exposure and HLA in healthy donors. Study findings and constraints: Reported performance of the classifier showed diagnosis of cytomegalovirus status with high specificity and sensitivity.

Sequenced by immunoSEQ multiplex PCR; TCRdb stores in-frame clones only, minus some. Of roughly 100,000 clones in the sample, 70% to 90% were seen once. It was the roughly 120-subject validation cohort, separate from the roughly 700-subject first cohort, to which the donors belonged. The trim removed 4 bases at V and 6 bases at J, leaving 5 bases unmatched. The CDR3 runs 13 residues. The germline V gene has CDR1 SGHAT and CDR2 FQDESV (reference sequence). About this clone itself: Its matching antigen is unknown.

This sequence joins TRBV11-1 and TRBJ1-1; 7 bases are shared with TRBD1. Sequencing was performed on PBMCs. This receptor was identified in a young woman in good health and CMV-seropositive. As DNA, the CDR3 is TGTGCCAGCAGCTACGACAGGGCTGCTGAAGCTTTCTTT. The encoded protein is CASSYDRAAEAFF.